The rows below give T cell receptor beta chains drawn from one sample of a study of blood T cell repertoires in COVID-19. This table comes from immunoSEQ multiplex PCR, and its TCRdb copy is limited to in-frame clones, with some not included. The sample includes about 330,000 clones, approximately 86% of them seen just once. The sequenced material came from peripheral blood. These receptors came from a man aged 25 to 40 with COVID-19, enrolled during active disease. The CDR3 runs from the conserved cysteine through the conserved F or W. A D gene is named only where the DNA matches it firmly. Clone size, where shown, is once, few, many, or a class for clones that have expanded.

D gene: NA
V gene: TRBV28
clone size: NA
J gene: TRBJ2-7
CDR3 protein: CASSLRAGRSSYEQYF
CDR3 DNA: TGTGCCAGCAGTTTACGGGCAGGGAGGTCCTCCTACGAGCAGTACTTC

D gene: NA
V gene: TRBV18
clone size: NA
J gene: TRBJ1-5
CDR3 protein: CASSPFPLMGGPQPQHF
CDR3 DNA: TGTGCCAGCTCACCATTTCCCCTGATGGGGGGGCCACAGCCCCAGCATTTT

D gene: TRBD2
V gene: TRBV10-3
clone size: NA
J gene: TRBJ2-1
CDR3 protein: CAISVKASGRAGEQFF
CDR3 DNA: TGTGCCATCAGTGTAAAGGCCAGCGGGAGGGCCGGTGAGCAGTTCTTC

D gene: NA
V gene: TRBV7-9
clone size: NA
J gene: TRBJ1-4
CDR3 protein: CASSPGQTNEKLFF
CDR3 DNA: TGTGCCAGCAGCCCCGGACAGACTAATGAAAAACTGTTTTTT

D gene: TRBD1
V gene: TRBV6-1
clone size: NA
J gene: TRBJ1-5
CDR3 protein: CASSARQGRGSNQPQHF
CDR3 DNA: TGTGCCAGCAGTGCCCGACAGGGGAGAGGGAGCAATCAGCCCCAGCATTTT

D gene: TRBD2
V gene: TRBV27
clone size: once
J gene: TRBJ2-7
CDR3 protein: CASSFSGSGTSGTYEQYF
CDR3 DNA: TGTGCCAGCAGTTTTTCGGGTTCCGGGACTAGCGGGACCTACGAGCAGTACTTC

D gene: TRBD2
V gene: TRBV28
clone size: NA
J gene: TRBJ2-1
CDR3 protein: CASSFLAGGRGNEQFF
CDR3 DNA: TGTGCCAGCAGTTTCCTAGCGGGAGGGAGGGGGAATGAGCAGTTCTTC

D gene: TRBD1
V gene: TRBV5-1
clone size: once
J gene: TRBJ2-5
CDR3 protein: CASSLGQGKETQYF
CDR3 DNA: TGCGCCAGCAGCTTGGGACAGGGAAAAGAGACCCAGTACTTC

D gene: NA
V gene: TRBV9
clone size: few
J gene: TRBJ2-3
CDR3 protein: CASSVLQGTDTQYF
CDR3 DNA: TGTGCCAGCAGCGTCTTACAGGGCACAGATACGCAGTATTTT

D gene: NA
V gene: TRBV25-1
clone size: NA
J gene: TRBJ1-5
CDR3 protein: CASTSSPLSNQPQHF
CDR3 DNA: TGTGCCAGCACCTCAAGCCCCCTTAGCAATCAGCCCCAGCATTTT

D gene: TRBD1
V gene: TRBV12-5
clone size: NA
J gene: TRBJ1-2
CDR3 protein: CASGLNSGTGPYGYTF
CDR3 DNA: TGTGCTAGTGGTTTGAACTCCGGGACAGGGCCTTATGGCTACACCTTC

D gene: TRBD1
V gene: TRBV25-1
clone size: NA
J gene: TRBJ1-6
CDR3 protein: CASSGFGQGRDSPLHF
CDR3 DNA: TGTGCCAGCAGTGGTTTTGGACAGGGTAGGGATTCACCCCTCCACTTT

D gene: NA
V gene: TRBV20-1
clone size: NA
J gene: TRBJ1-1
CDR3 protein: CSASQNTEAFF
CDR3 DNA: TGCAGTGCTTCACAGAACACTGAAGCTTTCTTT

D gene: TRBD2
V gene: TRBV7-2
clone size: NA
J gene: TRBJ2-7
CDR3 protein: CASSQTSGTSYEQYF
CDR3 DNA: TGTGCCAGCAGCCAGACTAGCGGGACCTCCTACGAGCAGTACTTC

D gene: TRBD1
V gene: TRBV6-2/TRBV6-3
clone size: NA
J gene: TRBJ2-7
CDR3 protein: CASSYDRGYEQYF
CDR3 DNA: TGTGCCAGCAGTTACGACAGGGGCTACGAGCAGTACTTC

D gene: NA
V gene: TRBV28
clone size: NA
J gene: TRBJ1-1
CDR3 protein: CASSLWREAFF
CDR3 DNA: TGTGCCAGCAGTTTATGGCGGGAAGCTTTCTTT

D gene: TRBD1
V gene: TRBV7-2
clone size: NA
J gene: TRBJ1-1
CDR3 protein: CASSLDIVQGASEAFF
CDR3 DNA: TGTGCCAGCAGCTTAGATATAGTACAGGGGGCTTCTGAAGCTTTCTTT

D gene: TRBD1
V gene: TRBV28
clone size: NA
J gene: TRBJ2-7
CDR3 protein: CASSSRQGGAEQYF
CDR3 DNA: TGTGCCAGCAGTTCCCGACAGGGGGGGGCCGAGCAGTACTTC

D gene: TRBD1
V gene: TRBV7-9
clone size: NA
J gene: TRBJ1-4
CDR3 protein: CASSLGTGATNEKLFF
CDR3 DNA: TGTGCCAGCAGCTTAGGCACAGGGGCAACTAATGAAAAACTGTTTTTT

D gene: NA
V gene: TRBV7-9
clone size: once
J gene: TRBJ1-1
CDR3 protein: CASSLARSRYTEAFF
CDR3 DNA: TGTGCCAGCAGCTTAGCGAGGAGTCGGTACACTGAAGCTTTCTTT

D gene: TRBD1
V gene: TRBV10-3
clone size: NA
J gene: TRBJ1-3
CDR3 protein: CAISRASGGSSGNTIYF
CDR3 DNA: TGTGCCATCAGTAGGGCCTCAGGGGGCAGCTCTGGAAACACCATATATTTT

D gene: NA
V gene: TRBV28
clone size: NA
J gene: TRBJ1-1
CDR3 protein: CASSFDRHKGAFF
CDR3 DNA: TGTGCCAGCAGTTTTGACAGGCATAAAGGGGCTTTCTTT

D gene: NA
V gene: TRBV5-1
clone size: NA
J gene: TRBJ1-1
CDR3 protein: CASSPPPGVMNTEAFF
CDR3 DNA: TGCGCCAGCAGCCCCCCTCCAGGGGTCATGAACACTGAAGCTTTCTTT

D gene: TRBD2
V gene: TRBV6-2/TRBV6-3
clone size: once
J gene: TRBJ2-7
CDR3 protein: CASSPPRTSDTPHEQYF
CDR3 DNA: TGTGCCAGCAGCCCTCCGAGGACTAGCGATACCCCCCACGAGCAGTACTTC

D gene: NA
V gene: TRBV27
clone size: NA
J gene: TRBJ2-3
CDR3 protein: CASSPPAGHTDTQYF
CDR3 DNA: TGTGCCAGCAGTCCCCCCGCGGGGCACACAGATACGCAGTATTTT

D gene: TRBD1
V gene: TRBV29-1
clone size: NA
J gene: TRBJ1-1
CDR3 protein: CSVARTGGGTEAFF
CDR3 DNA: TGCAGCGTCGCTAGGACAGGGGGTGGTACTGAAGCTTTCTTT

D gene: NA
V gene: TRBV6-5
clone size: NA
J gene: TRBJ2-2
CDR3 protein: CASSSNHRASGELFF
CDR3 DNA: TGTGCCAGCAGTTCCAACCACAGGGCCTCCGGGGAGCTGTTTTTT

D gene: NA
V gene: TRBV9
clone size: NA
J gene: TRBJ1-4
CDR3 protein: CASSPGQPLNEKLFF
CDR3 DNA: TGTGCCAGCAGCCCCGGACAGCCACTTAATGAAAAACTGTTTTTT

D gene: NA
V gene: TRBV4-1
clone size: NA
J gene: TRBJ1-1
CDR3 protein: CASSQVQGTEAFF
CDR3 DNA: TGCGCCAGCAGCCAAGTGCAGGGCACTGAAGCTTTCTTT

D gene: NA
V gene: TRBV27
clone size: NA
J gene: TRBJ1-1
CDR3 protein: CASSLFGRGRNTEAFF
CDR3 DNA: TGTGCCAGCAGTTTATTCGGGCGGGGACGGAACACTGAAGCTTTCTTT

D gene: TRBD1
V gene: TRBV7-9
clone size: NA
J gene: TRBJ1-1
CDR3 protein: CASSPDRGHTEAFF
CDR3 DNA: TGTGCCAGCAGCCCAGACAGGGGGCACACTGAAGCTTTCTTT

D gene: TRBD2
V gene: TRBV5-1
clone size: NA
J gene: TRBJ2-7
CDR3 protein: CASSVLAGAQYEQYF
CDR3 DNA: TGCGCCAGCAGCGTCCTAGCGGGGGCCCAATACGAGCAGTACTTC

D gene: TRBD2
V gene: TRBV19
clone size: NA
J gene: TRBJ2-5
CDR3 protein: CASKVLGGETQYF
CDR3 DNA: TGTGCCAGTAAAGTGTTGGGGGGGGAGACCCAGTACTTC

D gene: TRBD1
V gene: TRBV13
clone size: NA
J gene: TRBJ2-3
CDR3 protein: CASSQRTGGFTDTQYF
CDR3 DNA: TGTGCCAGCAGCCAGCGGACAGGGGGGTTCACAGATACGCAGTATTTT

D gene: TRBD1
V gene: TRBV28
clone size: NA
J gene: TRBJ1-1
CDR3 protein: CASRQGWRNTEAFF
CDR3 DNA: TGTGCCAGCAGACAGGGGTGGAGGAACACTGAAGCTTTCTTT

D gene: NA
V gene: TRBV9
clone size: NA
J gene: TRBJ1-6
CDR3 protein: CASSPTGRAEYSPLHF
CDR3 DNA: TGTGCCAGCAGCCCGACGGGCAGGGCGGAATATTCACCCCTCCACTTT

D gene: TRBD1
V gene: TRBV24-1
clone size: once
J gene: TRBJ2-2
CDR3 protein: CATRQGNTGELFF
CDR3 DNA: TGTGCCACGCGACAGGGGAACACCGGGGAGCTGTTTTTT

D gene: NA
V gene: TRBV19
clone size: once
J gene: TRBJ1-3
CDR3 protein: CASSIWQGGSGNTIYF
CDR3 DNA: TGTGCCAGTAGTATTTGGCAAGGGGGCTCTGGAAACACCATATATTTT

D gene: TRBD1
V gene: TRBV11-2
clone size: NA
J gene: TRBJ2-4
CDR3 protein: CASSSPSGQGRENIQYF
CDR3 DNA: TGTGCCAGCAGCTCCCCCTCAGGACAGGGGAGGGAAAACATTCAGTACTTC

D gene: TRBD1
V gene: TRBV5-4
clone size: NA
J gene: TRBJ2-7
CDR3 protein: CASSPPQRPGGPSTYEQYF
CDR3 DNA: TGTGCCAGCAGCCCACCGCAAAGGCCAGGGGGCCCAAGCACCTACGAGCAGTACTTC

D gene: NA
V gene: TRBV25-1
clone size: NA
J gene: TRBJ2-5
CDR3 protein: CASSLGYPPETQYF
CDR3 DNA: TGTGCCAGCAGTTTGGGCTATCCCCCAGAGACCCAGTACTTC

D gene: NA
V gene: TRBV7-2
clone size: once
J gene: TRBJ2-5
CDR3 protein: CASSFSSGGKETQYF
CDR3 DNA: TGTGCCAGCAGCTTTAGCAGTGGCGGGAAAGAGACCCAGTACTTC

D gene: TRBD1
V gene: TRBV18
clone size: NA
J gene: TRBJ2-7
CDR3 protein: CASSPNSRDRSIYEQYF
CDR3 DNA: TGTGCCAGCTCACCTAATTCTAGGGACAGGTCGATCTACGAGCAGTACTTC

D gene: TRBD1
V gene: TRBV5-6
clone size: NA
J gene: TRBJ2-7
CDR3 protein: CASSQRDRGFGQYF
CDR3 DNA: TGTGCCAGCAGCCAACGGGACAGGGGATTTGGGCAGTACTTC

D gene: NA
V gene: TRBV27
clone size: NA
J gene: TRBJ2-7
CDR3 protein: CASSFHRAGESEQYF
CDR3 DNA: TGTGCCAGCAGTTTCCACAGGGCCGGGGAGAGTGAGCAGTACTTC

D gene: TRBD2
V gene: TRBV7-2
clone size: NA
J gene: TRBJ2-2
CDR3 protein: CASSLFSGANTGELFF
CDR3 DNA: TGTGCCAGCAGCTTATTCAGCGGGGCGAACACCGGGGAGCTGTTTTTT

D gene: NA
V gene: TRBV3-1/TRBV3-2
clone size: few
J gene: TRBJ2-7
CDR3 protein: CASSRQSSYEQYF
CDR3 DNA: TGTGCCAGCAGCCGACAGAGCTCCTACGAGCAGTACTTC

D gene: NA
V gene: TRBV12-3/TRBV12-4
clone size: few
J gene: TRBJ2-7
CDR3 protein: CASSWGLWEQYF
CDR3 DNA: TGTGCCAGCAGTTGGGGCCTCTGGGAGCAGTACTTC

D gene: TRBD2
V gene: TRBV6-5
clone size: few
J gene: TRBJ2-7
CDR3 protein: CASTHLAGGAYEQYF
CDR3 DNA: TGTGCCAGCACCCATCTAGCGGGAGGAGCCTACGAGCAGTACTTC

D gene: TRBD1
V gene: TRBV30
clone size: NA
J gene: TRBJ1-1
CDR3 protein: CAWTLGRYSGTGEGRTEAFF
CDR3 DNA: TGTGCCTGGACTTTGGGTCGGTACAGCGGGACAGGGGAAGGTAGAACTGAAGCTTTCTTT

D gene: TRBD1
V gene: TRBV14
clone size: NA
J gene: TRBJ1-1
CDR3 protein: CASSSRTGGTEAFF
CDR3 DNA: TGTGCCAGCAGCTCCAGGACAGGGGGCACTGAAGCTTTCTTT

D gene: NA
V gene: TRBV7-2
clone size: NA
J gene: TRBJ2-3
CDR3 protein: CASSLSPGGGGDTQYF
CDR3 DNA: TGTGCCAGCAGCTTATCTCCGGGGGGCGGGGGAGATACGCAGTATTTT

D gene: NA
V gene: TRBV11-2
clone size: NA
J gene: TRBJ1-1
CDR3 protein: CASSSLWGGDSTEAFF
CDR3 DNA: TGTGCCAGCAGCTCCCTTTGGGGGGGCGACAGCACTGAAGCTTTCTTT

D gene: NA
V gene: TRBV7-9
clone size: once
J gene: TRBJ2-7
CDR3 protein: CASSPFRANYEQYF
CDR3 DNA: TGTGCCAGCAGCCCGTTCAGGGCAAACTACGAGCAGTACTTC